This entry lists 15 T cell receptor beta chains sequenced from one sample in a study of shared clonotypes between healthy human individuals. Libraries were prepared by immunoSEQ multiplex PCR; TCRdb keeps only in-frame clonotypes and omits some of them. The repertoire holds hundreds of thousands of clones, with about nine tenths as singletons. Sequenced input: memory CD8+ T cells sorted from blood. Subset indicated: CD45RO+ cells pooled with CCR7-negative TemRA cells. These receptors were taken from a man between 18 and 29 years old in good health.

The chain couples TRBV7-6 to TRBJ1-2; 7 nucleotides match TRBD1. J was trimmed by 13 bases and V by 5 bases; bases with no gene match: 10. This CDR3 is built from 12 residues. Germline V gene lookup returns CDR1 SGHVS and CDR2 FNYEAQ. CDR3 protein: CASSQWTGMGTF. The CDR3 DNA sequence: TGTGCCAGCAGCCAATGGACAGGAATGGGCACCTTC.

V is TRBV7-2 and J is TRBJ2-1; no firm D call. The germline gives CDR1 SGHTA, CDR2 FQGNSA. The V end was cut by 1 base, the J end by 6 bases, with 13 bases between. There are 15 residues in the CDR3. The CDR3: CASSLVVRQLNEQFF. The CDR3 nucleotides read TGTGCCAGCAGCTTAGTAGTCCGACAACTCAATGAGCAGTTCTTC.

The rearrangement joins TRBV5-4 to TRBJ2-1, with D possibly TRBD1 on 6 matching bases. Germline V gives CDR1 SGHNT, CDR2 YYREEE (reference sequence). This CDR3 is built from 17 residues. V lost 0 bases and J lost 4, with 17 bases in between. CDR3 nucleotides: TGTGCCAGCAGCTTGGGACAGGCTCGCTCAAGGTACAATGAGCAGTTCTTC. Translating gives CASSLGQARSRYNEQFF.

Comment on this clone: The same CDR3 also results from other DNA sequences found in this sample. The V call is TRBV7-9, the J call TRBJ2-7, with a weak D call TRBD2 (5 bases). CDR3 length equals 12 residues. Trimming left V 3 bases short and J 5 bases short, with 8 bases between. Per the germline V gene, CDR1 is SEHNR and CDR2 is FQNEAQ (reference sequence). Written as DNA, the CDR3 is TGTGCCAGCAGCTTGGCGGGTGACGAGCAGTACTTC. Amino acids: CASSLAGDEQYF. Filled out from reference TRBV7-9 and TRBJ2-7, the complete variable domain reads DTGVSQNPRHKITKRGQNVTFRCDPISEHNRLYWYRQTLGQGPEFLTYFQNEAQLEKSRLLSDRFSAERPKGSFSTLEIQRTEQGDSAMYLCASSLAGDEQYFGPGTRLTVT.

The chain recombines TRBV7-9 with TRBJ2-3; the D call may be TRBD1 or TRBD2 (5 bases each). The ends were cut back, 5 bases at V and 4 bases at J, with 16 bases in the middle. This CDR3 has 15 amino acids. Germline lookup yields CDR1 SEHNR and CDR2 FQNEAQ (reference sequence). The CDR3 protein is CASSRVGAVPDTQYF. CDR3 coding DNA: TGTGCCAGCAGCCGGGTCGGGGCGGTCCCAGATACGCAGTATTTT.

The rearrangement links TRBV11-2 to TRBJ2-2; D is ambiguous. The germline V gene has CDR1 SGHAT and CDR2 FQNNGV. The CDR3 has 14 amino acids. The V end lost 2 bases, the J end lost 6 bases, and 10 bases lay between the germline ends. The CDR3 DNA reads TGTGCCAGCAGCTTACCTACTGGTTCCGGGGAGCTGTTTTTT. Protein sequence: CASSLPTGSGELFF.

This chain links TRBV7-9 with TRBJ2-7; 8 bases are a match to TRBD2. CDR1 SEHNR and CDR2 FQNEAQ come from the germline V gene (reference sequence). The CDR3 length is 15 residues. J lost 6 bases, V lost 5 bases, and 12 bases had no gene match. The CDR3 DNA follows: TGTGCCAGCAGCAAACCGAGTTCTAGCGGGCTCGAGCAGTACTTC. This encodes CASSKPSSSGLEQYF.

This clone appeared many times. This sequence joins TRBV7-9 and TRBJ2-7; D is ambiguous. Trimming removed 1 base from V and 5 bases from J, with 12 bases in between. The germline CDR1 and CDR2 sequences are SEHNR and FQNEAQ (reference sequence). CDR3 length: 14 amino acids. CDR3 protein: CASSLEVAMDEQYF. CDR3 coding DNA: TGTGCCAGCAGCTTAGAGGTGGCAATGGACGAGCAGTACTTC.

The chain couples TRBV29-1 to TRBJ2-2; 7 nucleotides align to TRBD2. Germline V lookup: CDR1 SQVTM, CDR2 ANQGSEA. The CDR3 totals 12 residues. Trimming took 6 bases from V and 6 from J; bases not matched to a gene: 4. The CDR3 protein is CSVQLASGELFF. The CDR3 region has the DNA TGCAGCGTCCAACTAGCGTCCGGGGAGCTGTTTTTT.

This clone appeared once. The rearrangement links TRBV9 to TRBJ1-5; TRBD1 aligns across 7 bases. The CDR3 length is 15 residues. Germline lookup yields CDR1 SGDLS and CDR2 YYNGEE. J gave up 4 bases and V 0 bases, and 4 bases lay outside the gene matches. The CDR3 region is CASSVGTGVNQPQHF. DNA of the CDR3: TGTGCCAGCAGCGTAGGGACAGGCGTAAATCAGCCCCAGCATTTT. The full variable domain, its missing parts supplied by reference TRBV9 and TRBJ1-5, is DSGVTQTPKHLITATGQRVTLRCSPRSGDLSVYWYQQSLDQGLQFLIQYYNGEERAKGNILERFSAQQFPDLHSELNLSSLELGDSALYFCASSVGTGVNQPQHFGDGTRLSIL.

The chain combines TRBV21-1 with TRBJ2-3. TRBV21-1 is flagged as a pseudogene. The CDR3 is 13 amino acids. CDR3 residues: CARRGGGTDTQYF. Here the CDR3 DNA reads TGTGCCAGACGGGGCGGTGGCACAGATACGCAGTATTTT.

This clone was picked up a small number of times. The chain is built from TRBV2 and TRBJ1-1; the D is unclear. This CDR3 region has 10 residues. Looked up from germline, CDR1 is SNHLY and CDR2 is FYNNEI. V was trimmed by 10 bases and J by 7 bases, leaving 10 bases between them. As DNA, the CDR3 is TGTGCCATCGCCTTGAATGAAGCTTTCTTT. It is translated as CAIALNEAFF.

The genes are TRBV18 and TRBJ2-3; D remains unclear. This CDR3 is built from 14 residues. V lost 0 bases and J lost 0, with 4 bases in between. Per the germline V gene, CDR1 is KGHSH and CDR2 is LQKENI. Here the CDR3 reads CASSPPSSTDTQYF. CDR3 in DNA: TGTGCCAGCTCACCACCATCTAGCACAGATACGCAGTATTTT.

This chain joins TRBV28 and TRBJ2-1; perhaps TRBD2 as D (6 bases). From germline, CDR1 is MDHEN and CDR2 SYDVKM. Trimming took 7 bases from V and 4 from J, leaving 8 bases between them. The CDR3 length is 12 residues. The chain's CDR3 is CASTGGYNEQFF. In DNA, the CDR3 is TGTGCCAGCACCGGGGGATACAATGAGCAGTTCTTC.

This clone was seen more than once but under ten times. This chain connects TRBV7-9 to TRBJ2-3, with a weak D call TRBD2 (6 bases). The CDR3 extends over 16 amino acids. Germline CDR1 SEHNR, CDR2 FQNEAQ (reference sequence). The V end was cut by 5 bases, the J end by 0 bases, with 15 bases between. CDR3 in amino acids: CASSPPAGPSTDTQYF. DNA of the CDR3: TGTGCCAGCAGCCCCCCAGCGGGCCCTAGCACAGATACGCAGTATTTT.